Listed below are T cell receptor beta chains from one sample, sequenced in a study of response to subunit inactivated influenza vaccine. TCRdb ran MiXCR on the RT-PCR reads and lists one entry per CDR3 protein. The table includes under 550,000 distinct CDR3 sequences, approximately 7.8% detected once. The sample consisted of PBMCs from blood, taken roughly 24 months after vaccination. These TCRs come from a man aged 45 to 70 who received an inactivated influenza vaccine. The CDR3 runs from the conserved cysteine through the conserved F or W. D genes are given only for firm matches. Rows may omit the clone size; those that give it use once, few, many or a size class.

j_call: TRBJ2-2
d_call: TRBD1
clone_size: few
v_call: TRBV3-1
cdr3_aa: CASSVRDRVMAGELFF
cdr3_nt: TGTGCCAGCAGCGTCCGGGACAGGGTCATGGCCGGGGAGCTGTTTTTT

j_call: TRBJ2-7
d_call: TRBD1
clone_size: -
v_call: TRBV12-3/TRBV12-4
cdr3_aa: CASSQDRIVENEQYF
cdr3_nt: TGTGCCAGCAGCCAGGACAGGATTGTCGAAAACGAGCAGTACTTC

j_call: TRBJ1-2
d_call: -
clone_size: many
v_call: TRBV20-1
cdr3_aa: CSASWPDHYGYTF
cdr3_nt: TGCAGTGCTAGTTGGCCGGATCACTATGGCTACACCTTC

j_call: TRBJ2-2
d_call: -
clone_size: few
v_call: TRBV6-5
cdr3_aa: CASSYSVFGTGELFF
cdr3_nt: TGTGCCAGCAGTTACTCGGTTTTCGGGACCGGGGAGCTGTTTTTT

j_call: TRBJ2-5
d_call: -
clone_size: many
v_call: TRBV7-2
cdr3_aa: CASSLSRGGETQYF
cdr3_nt: TGTGCCAGCAGCTTGTCCAGGGGAGGAGAGACCCAGTACTTC

j_call: TRBJ1-4
d_call: -
clone_size: few
v_call: TRBV11-2
cdr3_aa: CASSPDLATNEKLFF
cdr3_nt: TGTGCCAGCAGCCCCGACCTAGCAACTAATGAAAAACTGTTTTTT

j_call: TRBJ2-1
d_call: TRBD2
clone_size: -
v_call: TRBV5-5
cdr3_aa: CASSSTNSGRYNEQFF
cdr3_nt: TGTGCCAGCAGTTCTACTAATAGCGGGCGATACAATGAGCAGTTCTTC

j_call: TRBJ1-1
d_call: -
clone_size: many
v_call: TRBV7-9
cdr3_aa: CASSPAGAEAFF
cdr3_nt: TGTGCCAGCAGCCCAGCGGGGGCTGAAGCTTTCTTT

j_call: TRBJ1-4
d_call: TRBD1
clone_size: many
v_call: TRBV7-9
cdr3_aa: CASSPRDSYEKLFF
cdr3_nt: TGTGCCAGCAGCCCCCGGGACAGCTATGAAAAACTGTTTTTT

j_call: TRBJ2-1
d_call: TRBD2
clone_size: many
v_call: TRBV11-2
cdr3_aa: CASSSLAGGPNEQFF
cdr3_nt: TGTGCCAGCAGCTCTCTAGCGGGGGGGCCTAATGAGCAGTTCTTC

j_call: TRBJ2-1
d_call: TRBD1
clone_size: -
v_call: TRBV6-1
cdr3_aa: CASRGQVFDYEQFF
cdr3_nt: TGTGCCAGCAGGGGACAGGTCTTCGATTATGAGCAGTTCTTC

j_call: TRBJ2-7
d_call: TRBD2
clone_size: -
v_call: TRBV4-2
cdr3_aa: CASSQAGGSTYEQYF
cdr3_nt: TGTGCCAGCAGCCAAGCGGGGGGATCGACCTACGAGCAGTACTTC

j_call: TRBJ2-7
d_call: -
clone_size: -
v_call: TRBV20-1
cdr3_aa: CSARSRGIYEQYF
cdr3_nt: TGCAGTGCTAGATCTAGGGGGATCTACGAGCAGTACTTC

j_call: TRBJ1-2
d_call: TRBD1
clone_size: few
v_call: TRBV15
cdr3_aa: CATSRGGTGRNYGYTF
cdr3_nt: TGTGCCACCAGCAGAGGGGGGACAGGACGTAACTATGGCTACACCTTC

j_call: TRBJ2-3
d_call: TRBD2
clone_size: once
v_call: TRBV6-5
cdr3_aa: CTSSYRGGAPPDTQYF
cdr3_nt: TGTACCAGCAGTTACCGCGGGGGGGCCCCTCCAGATACGCAGTATTTT

j_call: TRBJ2-7
d_call: -
clone_size: -
v_call: TRBV3-1
cdr3_aa: CASSQRFGKQPRYYEQYF
cdr3_nt: TGTGCCAGCAGCCAAAGGTTTGGCAAGCAGCCACGATACTACGAGCAGTACTTC

j_call: TRBJ2-7
d_call: TRBD2
clone_size: few
v_call: TRBV5-1
cdr3_aa: CASSLVPSGVYEQYF
cdr3_nt: TGCGCCAGCAGCTTGGTCCCTAGCGGGGTTTACGAGCAGTACTTC

j_call: TRBJ2-3
d_call: TRBD1
clone_size: many
v_call: TRBV29-1
cdr3_aa: CSGQGATDTQYF
cdr3_nt: TGCAGCGGACAGGGGGCCACAGATACGCAGTATTTT

j_call: TRBJ1-2
d_call: TRBD1
clone_size: few
v_call: TRBV7-6
cdr3_aa: CASSLPQGTGSFIYGYTF
cdr3_nt: TGTGCCAGCAGCTTACCACAGGGGACGGGCAGCTTCATCTATGGCTACACCTTC

j_call: TRBJ2-7
d_call: TRBD2
clone_size: few
v_call: TRBV5-1
cdr3_aa: CASSLGGGNSYEQYF
cdr3_nt: TGCGCCAGCAGCTTGGGGGGGGGGAACTCCTACGAGCAGTACTTC

j_call: TRBJ2-2
d_call: -
clone_size: -
v_call: TRBV28
cdr3_aa: CASSRFPGELFF
cdr3_nt: TGTGCCAGCAGCAGGTTTCCCGGGGAGCTGTTTTTT

j_call: TRBJ1-1
d_call: -
clone_size: few
v_call: TRBV24-1
cdr3_aa: CATSDSVNTEAFF
cdr3_nt: TGTGCCACCAGTGATTCGGTGAACACTGAAGCTTTCTTT

j_call: TRBJ2-5
d_call: -
clone_size: few
v_call: TRBV2
cdr3_aa: CASTITREETQYF
cdr3_nt: TGTGCCAGCACAATTACTAGAGAAGAGACCCAGTACTTC

j_call: TRBJ2-2
d_call: -
clone_size: -
v_call: TRBV11-1
cdr3_aa: CASSLLFGNTGELFF
cdr3_nt: TGTGCCAGCAGCTTATTGTTTGGTAACACCGGGGAGCTGTTTTTT

j_call: TRBJ2-3
d_call: -
clone_size: -
v_call: TRBV10-2
cdr3_aa: CASSGLARGADTQYF
cdr3_nt: TGCGCCAGCAGTGGGCTGGCCAGGGGGGCAGATACGCAGTATTTT

j_call: TRBJ1-1
d_call: -
clone_size: few
v_call: TRBV5-1
cdr3_aa: CASRQVMRNTEAFF
cdr3_nt: TGCGCCAGCAGACAGGTAATGAGGAACACTGAAGCTTTCTTT